This is a list of T cell receptor beta chains from one sample in a study of blood T cell repertoires in COVID-19. The table came from immunoSEQ multiplex PCR; TCRdb's copy has only in-frame clones and leaves some out. The data hold 250,000 to 350,000 clones, with almost 90% observed a single time. Sequencing used peripheral blood. These receptor sequences come from a woman aged 25 to 39 with COVID-19, enrolled during active disease. The CDR3 runs from the conserved cysteine through the conserved F or W. Each record gives: V gene, D gene, clone size, J gene, CDR3 protein, CDR3 DNA. D genes are given only for firm matches. The listing skips clone size in some rows; elsewhere it reads once, few, many or a size class.

>TRBV29-1|TRBD2|once|TRBJ2-7
CSVESLSSLAGGNYEQYF
TGCAGCGTTGAATCTCTCTCTTCTCTAGCGGGAGGGAACTACGAGCAGTACTTC
>TRBV19|-|-|TRBJ1-2
CASSIVGQTYGYTF
TGTGCCAGTAGTATCGTAGGACAGACATATGGCTACACCTTC
>TRBV9|TRBD2|-|TRBJ2-2
CASSGLAGGPTGELFF
TGTGCCAGCAGCGGATTAGCGGGAGGGCCAACCGGGGAGCTGTTTTTT
>TRBV7-2|-|-|TRBJ1-2
CASSTRQSFPYGYTF
TGTGCCAGCAGCACCAGACAGTCATTCCCCTATGGCTACACCTTC
>TRBV28|TRBD1|-|TRBJ1-5
CASSLLPGQGHQPQHF
TGTGCCAGCAGTCTCCTCCCGGGACAGGGCCATCAGCCCCAGCATTTT
>TRBV7-9|TRBD1|-|TRBJ1-2
CASSLGTGGGYTF
TGTGCCAGCAGCTTAGGGACAGGGGGTGGCTACACCTTC
>TRBV29-1|TRBD2|-|TRBJ2-1
CSVEEGTTSGYNEQFF
TGCAGCGTTGAAGAGGGAACCACTAGCGGCTACAATGAGCAGTTCTTC
>TRBV30|-|-|TRBJ1-1
CAWSVLGTEAFF
TGTGCCTGGAGTGTACTCGGGACTGAAGCTTTCTTT
>TRBV19|-|-|TRBJ2-2
CASRQGTGELFF
TGTGCCAGTAGGCAGGGTACCGGGGAGCTGTTTTTT
>TRBV5-1|-|-|TRBJ2-3
CASSLARAPADTQYF
TGCGCCAGCAGCTTGGCCAGGGCGCCCGCAGATACGCAGTATTTT
>TRBV18|TRBD2|-|TRBJ2-1
CASATSGRAIDEQFF
TGTGCCAGCGCGACTAGCGGGAGGGCCATAGATGAGCAGTTCTTC
>TRBV11-2|-|-|TRBJ1-2
CASSLETAGYGYTF
TGTGCCAGCAGCTTAGAGACAGCGGGCTATGGCTACACCTTC
>TRBV6-2/TRBV6-3|TRBD2|-|TRBJ2-3
CASSYRTSLTLTDTQYF
TGTGCCAGCAGTTACAGGACTAGTCTAACCCTCACAGATACGCAGTATTTT
>TRBV6-5|TRBD1|-|TRBJ2-7
CASNAGQGGYEQYF
TGTGCCAGCAATGCGGGACAGGGTGGCTACGAGCAGTACTTC
>TRBV9|-|-|TRBJ1-4
CASSVEGGAGEKLFF
TGTGCCAGCAGCGTAGAAGGGGGGGCAGGAGAAAAACTGTTTTTT
>TRBV6-5|-|-|TRBJ1-2
CASSYSSGVGDGYTF
TGTGCCAGCAGTTACTCGAGTGGAGTCGGTGATGGCTACACCTTC
>TRBV24-1|TRBD1|-|TRBJ1-3
CATSDPGGSSGNTIYF
TGTGCCACCAGTGACCCAGGGGGGAGCTCTGGAAACACCATATATTTT
>TRBV10-3|-|-|TRBJ1-5
CAISESENQPQHF
TGTGCCATCAGTGAGTCCGAGAATCAGCCCCAGCATTTT
>TRBV9|TRBD1|-|TRBJ2-1
CASSVGQGASNEQFF
TGTGCCAGCAGCGTGGGACAGGGGGCTAGCAATGAGCAGTTCTTC
>TRBV7-2|TRBD1|-|TRBJ1-5
CASSVQGGNQPQHF
TGTGCCAGCAGCGTACAGGGGGGCAATCAGCCCCAGCATTTT
>TRBV7-2|-|-|TRBJ2-5
CASSLDALPGTQYF
TGTGCCAGCAGCTTAGATGCTCTCCCAGGTACCCAGTACTTC
>TRBV11-2|-|-|TRBJ1-5
CASSLGQTGHQPQHF
TGTGCCAGCAGCTTAGGCCAAACAGGGCATCAGCCCCAGCATTTT
>TRBV3-1/TRBV3-2|-|-|TRBJ1-5
CASSLGAGGGGQPQHF
TGTGCCAGCAGCCTAGGGGCCGGGGGAGGTGGGCAGCCCCAGCATTTT
>TRBV7-8|-|-|TRBJ2-7
CASSFPRAGEQYF
TGTGCCAGCAGCTTCCCGAGAGCGGGCGAGCAGTACTTC
>TRBV3-1/TRBV3-2|TRBD2|-|TRBJ2-1
CASSRSSGSFEQFF
TGTGCCAGCAGCAGGTCTAGCGGGAGTTTTGAGCAGTTCTTC
>TRBV7-2|-|-|TRBJ1-1
CASSLGTEAFF
TGTGCCAGCAGCTTAGGGACAGAAGCTTTCTTT
>TRBV5-1|TRBD1|-|TRBJ1-2
CASSSGQTNYGYTF
TGCGCCAGCAGCTCGGGACAGACTAACTATGGCTACACCTTC
>TRBV7-9|-|once|TRBJ1-5
CASSRTGNQPQHF
TGTGCCAGCAGCCGGACAGGCAATCAGCCCCAGCATTTT
>TRBV19|TRBD1|-|TRBJ1-5
CASRHEDRGLPSNQPQHF
TGTGCCAGTAGGCACGAGGACAGGGGACTACCAAGCAATCAGCCCCAGCATTTT
>TRBV5-7|-|-|TRBJ1-2
CASSLRRVSGYTF
TGTGCCAGCAGCTTAAGGAGGGTATCCGGCTACACCTTC
>TRBV5-6|TRBD1|-|TRBJ1-2
CASGGWGQRSNYGYTF
TGTGCCAGCGGCGGCTGGGGACAGAGATCCAACTATGGCTACACCTTC
>TRBV2|TRBD1|-|TRBJ2-7
CASSWGQGYYF
TGTGCCAGCTCGTGGGGACAGGGGTATTACTTC
>TRBV6-5|-|many|TRBJ1-6
CASSYAGFRDSPLHF
TGTGCCAGCAGTTATGCAGGGTTTAGGGATTCACCCCTCCACTTT
>TRBV24-1|TRBD2|-|TRBJ2-3
CATSDSLPGLAASTDTQYF
TGTGCCACCAGTGATTCCCTACCGGGACTAGCAGCTAGCACAGATACGCAGTATTTT
>TRBV4-1|TRBD2|-|TRBJ2-1
CASSRGLAGVGEQFF
TGCGCCAGCAGCAGGGGACTAGCGGGAGTCGGTGAGCAGTTCTTC
>TRBV6-5|TRBD1|-|TRBJ2-3
CASSYHRGRTDTQYF
TGTGCCAGCAGTTACCACAGGGGGCGCACAGATACGCAGTATTTT
>TRBV11-2|TRBD2|-|TRBJ2-7
CASSLDTTSGAPAQYF
TGTGCCAGCAGCTTAGATACAACTAGCGGGGCCCCCGCGCAGTACTTC
>TRBV12-2|-|-|TRBJ2-1
CASRLAPTGGSYNEQFF
TGTGCAAGTCGCTTAGCGCCCACAGGGGGCTCCTACAATGAGCAGTTCTTC
>TRBV4-3|-|-|TRBJ2-7
CASSQDRSGYEQYF
TGCGCCAGCAGCCAAGACCGGTCGGGCTACGAGCAGTACTTC
>TRBV4-3|TRBD2|-|TRBJ2-3
CASSQDFQRASGSGDTQYF
TGCGCCAGCAGCCAAGATTTTCAGCGCGCTAGCGGGAGTGGGGATACGCAGTATTTT
>TRBV9|-|-|TRBJ2-3
CASSVERRRTDTQYF
TGTGCCAGCAGCGTAGAGCGGAGACGCACAGATACGCAGTATTTT
>TRBV21-1|-|-|TRBJ2-2
CASSAGSPGQGVTGELFF
TGTGCCAGCAGCGCGGGGTCACCGGGACAGGGGGTCACCGGGGAGCTGTTTTTT
>TRBV10-2|-|-|TRBJ2-2
CASRRQANTGELFF
TGCGCCAGCAGAAGACAGGCGAACACCGGGGAGCTGTTTTTT
>TRBV28|-|-|TRBJ1-1
CASGGGITEAFF
TGTGCCAGCGGGGGGGGTATAACTGAAGCTTTCTTT
>TRBV18|TRBD1|-|TRBJ1-1
CASSIRQGRTEAFF
TGTGCCAGCTCAATCCGACAGGGTCGCACTGAAGCTTTCTTT
>TRBV7-9|-|-|TRBJ2-2
CASSQGSGELFF
TGTGCCAGCAGTCAGGGGTCCGGGGAGCTGTTTTTT
>TRBV28|TRBD2|-|TRBJ2-1
CASSLTGGHNEQFF
TGTGCCAGCAGTTTAACGGGAGGGCACAATGAGCAGTTCTTC
>TRBV15|TRBD1|-|TRBJ2-1
CATSRGQLSYNEQFF
TGTGCCACCAGCAGGGGACAGCTCTCCTACAATGAGCAGTTCTTC
>TRBV2|-|-|TRBJ2-3
CASNLWRTDTQYF
TGTGCCAGCAATTTATGGCGCACAGATACGCAGTATTTT
>TRBV3-1/TRBV3-2|TRBD1|-|TRBJ1-3
CASSPLTGVSGNTIYF
TGTGCCAGCAGCCCTTTGACAGGGGTCTCTGGAAACACCATATATTTT
>TRBV4-3|-|once|TRBJ1-1
CASSQEEGRNTEAFF
TGCGCCAGCAGCCAAGAAGAGGGAAGGAACACTGAAGCTTTCTTT
>TRBV11-3|TRBD1|few|TRBJ2-3
CASSLGPGTGTDTQYF
TGTGCCAGCAGCTTAGGCCCTGGGACAGGGACAGATACGCAGTATTTT
>TRBV30|-|-|TRBJ2-3
CAWSRDTQYF
TGTGCCTGGAGCCGAGATACGCAGTATTTT
>TRBV6-5|TRBD1|few|TRBJ1-4
CASSAGGGDEKLFF
TGTGCCAGCAGCGCAGGGGGCGGTGATGAAAAACTGTTTTTT
>TRBV4-2|-|-|TRBJ2-1
CASSQDPSSYNEQFF
TGTGCCAGCAGCCAAGATCCTAGCTCCTACAATGAGCAGTTCTTC